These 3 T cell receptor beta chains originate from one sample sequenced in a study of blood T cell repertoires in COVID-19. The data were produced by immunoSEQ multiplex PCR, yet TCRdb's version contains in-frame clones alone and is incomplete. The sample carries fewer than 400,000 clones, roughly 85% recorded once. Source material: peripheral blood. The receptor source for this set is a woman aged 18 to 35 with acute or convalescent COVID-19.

CDR3 sequence (DNA): TGTGCCAGCAGTAGGACTAGCGGGATGGATACGCAGTATTTT. This gives the protein CASSRTSGMDTQYF. The rearrangement joins TRBV2 to TRBJ2-3; TRBD2 agrees at 12 bases. The CDR3 has 14 residues. Germline V gene sequence: CDR1 SNHLY, CDR2 FYNNEI. V dropped 5 bases and J dropped 6; count of bases not matched to a gene: 3.

CDR3 bases: TGTGCCAGCAGTTCGCGGGGCTCCTGGGACACTGAAGCTTTCTTT. Translated: CASSSRGSWDTEAFF. V gene TRBV27 combines with J gene TRBJ1-1; tentative D call: TRBD1 (5 bases). CDR1 is MNHEY, CDR2 SMNVEV, per germline (reference sequence). The CDR3 runs to 15 residues. V was clipped by 4 bases and J by 3 bases, with 15 bases between them.

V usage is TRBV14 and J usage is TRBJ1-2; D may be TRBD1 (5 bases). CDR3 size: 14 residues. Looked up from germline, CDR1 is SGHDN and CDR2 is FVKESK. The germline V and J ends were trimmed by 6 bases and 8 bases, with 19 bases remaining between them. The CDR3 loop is CASSVGTSGSGYTF. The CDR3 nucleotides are TGTGCCAGCAGTGTTGGGACTTCCGGATCCGGCTACACCTTC.